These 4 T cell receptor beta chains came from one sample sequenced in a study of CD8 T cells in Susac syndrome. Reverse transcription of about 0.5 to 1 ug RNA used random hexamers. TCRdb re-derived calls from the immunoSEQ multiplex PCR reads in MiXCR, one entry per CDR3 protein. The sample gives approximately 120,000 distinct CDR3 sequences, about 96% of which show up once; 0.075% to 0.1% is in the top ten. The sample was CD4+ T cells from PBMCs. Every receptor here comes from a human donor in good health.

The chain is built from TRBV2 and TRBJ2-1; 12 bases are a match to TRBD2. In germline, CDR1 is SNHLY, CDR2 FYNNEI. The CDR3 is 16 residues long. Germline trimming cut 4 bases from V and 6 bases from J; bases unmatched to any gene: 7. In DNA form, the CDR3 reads TGTGCCAGCAGTGTCCCAGCTAGCGGGGGGGCCAATGAGCAGTTCTTC. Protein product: CASSVPASGGANEQFF.

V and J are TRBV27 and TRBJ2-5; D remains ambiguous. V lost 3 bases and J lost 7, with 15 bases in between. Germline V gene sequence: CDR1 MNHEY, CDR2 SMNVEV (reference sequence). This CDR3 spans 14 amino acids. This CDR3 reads CASSFADVPGTQYF. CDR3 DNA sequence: TGTGCCAGCAGTTTTGCGGACGTCCCGGGGACCCAGTACTTC.

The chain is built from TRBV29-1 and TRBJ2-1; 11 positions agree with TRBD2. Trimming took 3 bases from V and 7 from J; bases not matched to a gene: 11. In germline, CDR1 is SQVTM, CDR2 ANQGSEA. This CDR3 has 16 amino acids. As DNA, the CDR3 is TGCAGCGTTGACGGCACTAGCGGGAGAGTGAGGAATGAGCAGTTCTTC. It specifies CSVDGTSGRVRNEQFF.

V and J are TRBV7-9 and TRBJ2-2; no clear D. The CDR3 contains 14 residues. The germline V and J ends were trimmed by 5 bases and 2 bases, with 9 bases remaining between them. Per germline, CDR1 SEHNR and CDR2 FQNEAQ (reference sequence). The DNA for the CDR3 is TGTGCCAGCAGCAGGGATTATAACACCGGGGAGCTGTTTTTT. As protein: CASSRDYNTGELFF.